The TCR beta chain under discussion was sequenced for a study of OX40 agonist ivuxolimab in advanced cancers. Here immunoSEQ multiplex PCR was the method, and the copy in TCRdb shows in-frame clones only, minus some. The profile covers tens of thousands of clones, with roughly 94% appearing a single time and 9.5% to 12% taken by the ten largest. This clone was counted a few times. The sequencing here drew on CD4+ or CD8+ T cells sorted from blood, taken in a trial of the OX40 agonist ivuxolimab. The TCR originated in an adult with an advanced solid tumor such as melanoma, head and neck, liver or kidney cancer.

The CDR3 region has the DNA TGTGCCTGGAGTGCGACTAGAGCAGATACGCAGTATTTT. Translated: CAWSATRADTQYF. The chain carries TRBV30 and TRBJ2-3; maybe TRBD2 (6 bases). The CDR3 runs to 13 residues. Germline CDR1 reads GTSNPN; CDR2 reads SVGIG (reference sequence). Deletions cut 1 base from V and 4 bases from J, with 9 bases between.